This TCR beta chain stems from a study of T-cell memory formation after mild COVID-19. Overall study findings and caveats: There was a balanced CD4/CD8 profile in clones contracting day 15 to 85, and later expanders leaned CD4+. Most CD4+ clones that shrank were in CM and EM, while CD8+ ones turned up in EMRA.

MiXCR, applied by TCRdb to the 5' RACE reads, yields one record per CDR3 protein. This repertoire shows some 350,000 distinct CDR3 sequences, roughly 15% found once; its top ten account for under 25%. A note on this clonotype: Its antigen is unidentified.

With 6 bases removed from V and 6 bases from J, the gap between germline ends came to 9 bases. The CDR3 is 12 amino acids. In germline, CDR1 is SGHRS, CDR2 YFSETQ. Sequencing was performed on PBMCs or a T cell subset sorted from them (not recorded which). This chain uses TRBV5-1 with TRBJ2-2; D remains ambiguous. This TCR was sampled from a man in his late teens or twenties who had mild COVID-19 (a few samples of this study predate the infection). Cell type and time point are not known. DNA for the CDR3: TGCGCCAGCAAAGACCCGCCCGGGGAGCTGTTTTTT. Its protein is CASKDPPGELFF.